The clone carrying this T cell receptor beta chain was picked up many times. Its specificity is unknown. The junction had 11 bases not matched to a gene; V was cut back by 4 bases and J by 5 bases. There are 18 residues in the CDR3. Germline CDR1 MNHEY, CDR2 SVGEGT. Uncontrolled infection, other autoimmune disease, pregnancy or lactation excluded patients. This record belongs to a study of T cells in Graves' hyperthyroidism and ophthalmopathy. Study-wide points: Ophthalmopathy prediction by the model preceded onset by a median approximately 6.1 months. The authors' 13 V-J model separated ophthalmopathy from stable hyperthyroidism.

TCR beta CDR3 regions were amplified from RNA transcripts. An initial round of RT-PCR targeting the TCR CDR3 relied on the HTBI primer set. TCRdb used MiXCR to reprocess the multiplex PCR reads, holding one entry per CDR3 protein. The data hold about 600,000 distinct CDR3 sequences, with around 16% observed a single time. Specimen: blood. The chain links TRBV6-2 or TRBV6-3 to TRBJ2-1; 13 nucleotides agree with TRBD2. The receptor comes from a woman in her thirties or forties with Graves' ophthalmopathy. The CDR3 loop is CASSFRTSGGPSDNEQFF. As DNA, the CDR3 is TGTGCCAGCAGTTTTCGGACTAGCGGGGGACCCTCAGACAATGAGCAGTTCTTC.